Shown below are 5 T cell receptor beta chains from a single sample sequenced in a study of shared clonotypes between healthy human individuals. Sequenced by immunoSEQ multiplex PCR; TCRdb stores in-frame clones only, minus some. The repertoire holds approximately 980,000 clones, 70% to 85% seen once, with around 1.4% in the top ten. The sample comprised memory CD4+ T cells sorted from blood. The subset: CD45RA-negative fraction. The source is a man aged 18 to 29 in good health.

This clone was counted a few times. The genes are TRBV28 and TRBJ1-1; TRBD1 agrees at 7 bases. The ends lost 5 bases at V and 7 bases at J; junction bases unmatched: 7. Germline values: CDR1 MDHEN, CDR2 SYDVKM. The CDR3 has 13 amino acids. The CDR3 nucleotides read TGTGCCAGCAGTCCTGTACAGGGGATTGAAGCTTTCTTT. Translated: CASSPVQGIEAFF.

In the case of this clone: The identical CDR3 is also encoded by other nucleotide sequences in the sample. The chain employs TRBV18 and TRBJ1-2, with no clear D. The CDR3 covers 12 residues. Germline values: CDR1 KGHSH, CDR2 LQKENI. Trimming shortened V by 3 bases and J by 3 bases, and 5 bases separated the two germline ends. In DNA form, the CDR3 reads TGTGCCAGCTCACCGGGAGACTATGGCTACACCTTC. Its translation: CASSPGDYGYTF.

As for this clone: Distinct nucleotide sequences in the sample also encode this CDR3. The CDR3 region has the DNA TGTGCCAGCAGCTTAGCGGGAGGCACCGGGGAGCTGTTTTTT. Amino acid sequence: CASSLAGGTGELFF. The chain employs TRBV5-4 and TRBJ2-2; 9 nucleotides match TRBD2. The CDR3 totals 14 residues. J was trimmed by 4 bases and V by 2 bases; bases with no gene match: 0. Germline V lookup: CDR1 SGHNT, CDR2 YYREEE (reference sequence).

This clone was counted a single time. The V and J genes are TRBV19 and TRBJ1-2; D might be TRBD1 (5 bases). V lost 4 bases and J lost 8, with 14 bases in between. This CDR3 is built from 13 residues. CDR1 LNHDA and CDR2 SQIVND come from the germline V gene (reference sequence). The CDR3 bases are TGTGCCAGTAGTACGATTCAGGGAGCGGGCTACACCTTC. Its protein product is CASSTIQGAGYTF.

The DNA of the CDR3 is TGTGCCAGCAGTGAAGCAGGGGGCACCTATGGCTACACCTTC. Its translation is CASSEAGGTYGYTF. The chain joins TRBV2 to TRBJ1-2; 7 nucleotides align to TRBD1. The CDR3 is 14 amino acids. The V gene's germline CDR1 is SNHLY and CDR2 FYNNEI. V trimming: 0 bases; J trimming: 4 bases; junction bases outside the gene matches: 2.